The 13 T cell receptor beta chains below come from one sample, sequenced in a study of T cell clonality in common variable immunodeficiency. TCRdb's table, derived via immunoSEQ multiplex PCR, lists solely in-frame clones and lacks some. The sample shows around 45,000 clones, none of them appearing just once. The source material was peripheral blood mononuclear cells. These receptors all stem from a person aged 18 to 75 in good health.

This clone was found many times. The read gets to within 3 residues of the CDR3 end, and the germline J gene fills in the rest. The genes are TRBV7-2 and TRBJ2-5; 8 nucleotides match TRBD1. J gave up 5 bases and V 5 bases, and 4 bases lay outside the gene matches. CDR1 and CDR2 (germline): SGHTA, FQGNSA. The CDR3 has 13 amino acids. The CDR3 region is CASSVTGGETQYF. The DNA read from the CDR3 is TGTGCCAGCAGCGTCACAGGGGGGGAGACC.

This clone was seen repeatedly, ten times or more. Read sequence stops 3 residues before the CDR3 end, and the germline J gene provides the missing end. J is TRBJ2-2 and V is TRBV28; D not resolved. The germline gives CDR1 MDHEN, CDR2 SYDVKM. V lost 6 bases, J lost 5 bases, and 10 bases lay in between. This CDR3 spans 13 amino acids. CDR3 DNA, as far as it was read: TGTGCCAGCAGCCCCTATGCGACCGGGGAG. Translation: CASSPYATGE. In full, the CDR3 reads CASSPYATGELFF.

This clone was counted at least ten times. The read terminates 3 residues before the CDR3 end, so the remaining end is supplied by the germline J gene. V usage is TRBV28 and J usage is TRBJ1-2; D may be TRBD1 (6 bases). Germline V gene data show CDR1 as MDHEN and CDR2 as SYDVKM. There are 15 residues in the CDR3. The ends were cut back, 1 base at V and 2 bases at J, with 11 bases in the middle. The CDR3 region is CASSLSGGRNYGYTF. The DNA read from the CDR3 is TGTGCCAGCAGTTTATCCGGGGGGCGAAACTATGGC.

This clone was observed at least ten times. The CDR3 end is not reached by the read, which stops 3 residues before it; the germline J gene fills it in. The chain carries TRBV6-4 and TRBJ2-3, with 12 bases that match TRBD2. The CDR3 sequence is 15 residues long. J lost 4 bases, V lost 4 bases, and 3 bases had no gene match. The germline V gene has CDR1 MRHNA and CDR2 SNTAGT. This chain's CDR3 is CASSGTSGAPDTQYF. The DNA read from the CDR3 is TGTGCCAGCAGTGGGACTAGCGGGGCTCCAGATACG.

As to this clone: The CDR3 is cut off 3 residues early in the read; its end comes from the germline J gene. The chain links TRBV7-9 to TRBJ1-2, with D perhaps matching TRBD1 (6 bases). With 1 base removed from V and 4 bases from J, the gap between germline ends came to 13 bases. Per the germline V gene, CDR1 is SEHNR and CDR2 is FQNEAQ (reference sequence). The CDR3 runs to 15 residues. The CDR3 bases that were read are TGTGCCAGCAGCTTAGACGCAGGGGTTATCTATGGC. Its translation: CASSLDAGVIYG. The full-length CDR3 reads as CASSLDAGVIYGYTF.

This clone was seen at least ten times. The read finishes 3 residues shy of the CDR3 end, and the germline J gene is used to complete it. The rearrangement joins TRBV6-4 to TRBJ2-1; TRBD1 agrees at 9 bases. The CDR3 extends over 15 amino acids. CDR1 and CDR2 (germline): MRHNA, SNTAGT. V was pared by 0 bases and J by 3 bases, with 0 bases of the junction left unmatched. The CDR3 bases that were read are TGTGCCAGCAGTGACTCGACAGGGGGCTACAATGAG. It specifies CASSDSTGGYNE. In full, the CDR3 reads CASSDSTGGYNEQFF.

This clone was recorded many times. The CDR3 is cut off 3 residues early in the read; its end comes from the germline J gene. V is TRBV6-2 or TRBV6-3 and J is TRBJ2-3; 12 bases map to TRBD1. This CDR3 comprises 16 residues. CDR1 and CDR2 (germline): MNHEY, SVGEGT. The ends lost 0 bases at V and 3 bases at J; junction bases unmatched: 1. The CDR3 bases that were read are TGTGCCAGCAGTTACTCGGGACAGGGGGCAACAGATACG. Amino acids: CASSYSGQGATDT. The full CDR3 protein is CASSYSGQGATDTQYF.

In this sample, this clone turned up many times. The CDR3 is cut off 3 residues early in the read; its end comes from the germline J gene. The chain employs TRBV7-6 and TRBJ2-5, with 7 bases lining up with TRBD2. J was trimmed by 4 bases and V by 2 bases; bases with no gene match: 13. In germline, CDR1 is SGHVS, CDR2 FNYEAQ. The CDR3 is 17 residues long. CDR3 sequence: CASSLTGGSGTLETQYF. The sequenced part of the CDR3 DNA is TGTGCCAGCAGCTTAACCGGGGGGTCGGGGACGCTAGAGACC.

This clone came up many times. The read stops 3 residues short of the end of the CDR3; the missing end is completed from the germline J gene. The V call is TRBV6-1, the J call TRBJ2-5, with a possible D match to TRBD1 (5 bases). CDR3 length: 16 amino acids. CDR1 and CDR2 (germline): MNHNS, SASEGT. V was cut by 4 bases and J by 0 bases, with 15 bases left in between. The CDR3 spells CASSAPRRQYQETQYF. CDR3 DNA (partial): TGTGCCAGCAGTGCCCCCCGTAGACAGTACCAAGAGACC.

This clone was counted many times. The CDR3 end is not reached by the read, which stops 3 residues before it; the germline J gene fills it in. The rearrangement joins TRBV5-1 to TRBJ1-1; a weak D match, TRBD1 (5 bases). V lost 3 bases and J lost 1, with 13 bases in between. The CDR3 has 15 amino acids. CDR1 and CDR2 (germline): SGHRS, YFSETQ. The part of the CDR3 DNA that was read is TGCGCCAGCAGCTGGGTGGGAGGGGCGAACACTGAA. This encodes CASSWVGGANTE. In full, the CDR3 reads CASSWVGGANTEAFF.

The table lists this clone with many counts. The read gets to within 3 residues of the CDR3 end, and the germline J gene fills in the rest. The V gene is TRBV20-1, the J gene TRBJ2-1, with D possibly TRBD2 on 6 matching bases. The germline V gene has CDR1 DFQATT and CDR2 SNEGSKA (reference sequence). The ends were cut back, 3 bases at V and 6 bases at J, with 15 bases in the middle. The CDR3 has 14 residues. The CDR3 bases that were read are TGCAGTGCTAGTTTAATAGCGGCTTTCAATGAG. Its protein is CSASLIAAFNE. The whole CDR3 protein is CSASLIAAFNEQFF.

This clone was observed at least ten times. The read stops 3 residues short of the end of the CDR3; the missing end is completed from the germline J gene. V usage is TRBV20-1 and J usage is TRBJ2-5; D is uncertain. This CDR3 has 14 amino acids. Per germline, CDR1 DFQATT and CDR2 SNEGSKA (reference sequence). Trimming stripped 3 bases from V and 1 base from J, with 12 bases between. The CDR3 sequence is CSASLRQGQETQYF. The part of the CDR3 DNA that was read is TGCAGTGCTAGCCTTCGCCAAGGCCAAGAGACC.

Ten or more counts support this clone. Read coverage stops 3 residues before the CDR3 terminus; the germline J gene supplies the remainder. The J gene is TRBJ2-2, the V gene TRBV7-9; TRBD2 agrees at 9 bases. The CDR3 sequence is 15 residues long. Germline V lookup: CDR1 SEHNR, CDR2 FQNEAQ (reference sequence). V trimming: 6 bases; J trimming: 9 bases; junction bases outside the gene matches: 11. The CDR3 is CASSPLAGEVRELFF. The CDR3 DNA, read in part, is TGTGCCAGCAGTCCCTTAGCGGGAGAGGTTCGGGAG.